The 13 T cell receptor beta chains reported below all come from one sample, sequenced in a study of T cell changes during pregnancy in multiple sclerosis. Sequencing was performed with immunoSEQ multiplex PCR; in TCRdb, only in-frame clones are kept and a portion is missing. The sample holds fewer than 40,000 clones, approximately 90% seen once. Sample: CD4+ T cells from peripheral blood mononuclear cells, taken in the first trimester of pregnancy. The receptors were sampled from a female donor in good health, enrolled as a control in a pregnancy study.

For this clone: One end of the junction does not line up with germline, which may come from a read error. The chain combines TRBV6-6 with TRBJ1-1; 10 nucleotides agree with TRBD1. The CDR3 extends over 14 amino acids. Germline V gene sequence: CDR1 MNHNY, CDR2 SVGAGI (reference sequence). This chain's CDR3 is CASSNSDRGPEAFF. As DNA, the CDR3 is TGTGCCAGCAGTAACTCAGACAGGGGGCCTGAAGCTTTCTTT.

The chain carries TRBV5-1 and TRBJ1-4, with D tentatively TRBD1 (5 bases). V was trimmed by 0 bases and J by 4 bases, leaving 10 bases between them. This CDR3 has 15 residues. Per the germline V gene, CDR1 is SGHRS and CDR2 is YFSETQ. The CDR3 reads CASSLGQGFNEKLFF. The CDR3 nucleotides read TGCGCCAGCAGCTTGGGGCAGGGCTTTAATGAAAAACTGTTTTTT.

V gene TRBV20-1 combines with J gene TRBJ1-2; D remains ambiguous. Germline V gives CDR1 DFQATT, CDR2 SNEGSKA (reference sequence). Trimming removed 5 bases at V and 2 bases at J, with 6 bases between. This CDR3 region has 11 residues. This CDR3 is CSAPVNYGYTF. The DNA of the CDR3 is TGCAGTGCTCCAGTGAACTATGGCTACACCTTC.

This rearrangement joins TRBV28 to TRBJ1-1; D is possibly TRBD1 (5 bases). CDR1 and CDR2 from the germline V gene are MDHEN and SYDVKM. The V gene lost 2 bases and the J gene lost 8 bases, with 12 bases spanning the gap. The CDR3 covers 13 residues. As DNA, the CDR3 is TGTGCCAGCAGTTTAGGCTTTGGGGGGGAAGCTTTCTTT. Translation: CASSLGFGGEAFF.

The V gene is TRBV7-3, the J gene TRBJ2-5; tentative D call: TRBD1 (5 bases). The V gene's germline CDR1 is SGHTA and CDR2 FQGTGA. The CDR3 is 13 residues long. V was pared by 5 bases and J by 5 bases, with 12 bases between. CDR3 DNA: TGTGCCAGCAGCCAAGGGGTAGGGGAGACCCAGTACTTC. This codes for CASSQGVGETQYF.

This CDR3 is CASSRDRGRSYEQYF. The CDR3 bases are TGTGCCAGCAGTCGGGACAGGGGGCGTTCCTACGAGCAGTACTTC. The V call is TRBV6-5, the J call TRBJ2-7; 12 bases fit TRBD1. The CDR3 has 15 residues. In germline, CDR1 is MNHEY, CDR2 SVGAGI. The junction had 3 bases not matched to a gene; V was cut back by 5 bases and J by 1 base.

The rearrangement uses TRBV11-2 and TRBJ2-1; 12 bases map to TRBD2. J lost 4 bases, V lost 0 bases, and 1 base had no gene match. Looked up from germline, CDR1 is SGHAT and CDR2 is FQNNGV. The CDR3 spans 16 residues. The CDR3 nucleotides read TGTGCCAGCAGCTTAGACGGACTAGCGGGGTACAATGAGCAGTTCTTC. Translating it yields CASSLDGLAGYNEQFF. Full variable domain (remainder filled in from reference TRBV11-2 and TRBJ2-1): EAGVAQSPRYKIIEKRQSVAFWCNPISGHATLYWYQQILGQGPKLLIQFQNNGVVDDSQLPKDRFSAERLKGVDSTLKIQPAKLEDSAVYLCASSLDGLAGYNEQFFGPGTRLTVL.

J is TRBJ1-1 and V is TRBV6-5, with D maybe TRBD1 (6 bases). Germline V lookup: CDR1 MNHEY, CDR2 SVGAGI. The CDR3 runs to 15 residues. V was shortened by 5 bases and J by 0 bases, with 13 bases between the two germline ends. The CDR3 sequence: CASSPLDRLNTEAFF. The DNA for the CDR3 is TGTGCCAGCAGTCCCCTCGACAGGTTGAACACTGAAGCTTTCTTT.

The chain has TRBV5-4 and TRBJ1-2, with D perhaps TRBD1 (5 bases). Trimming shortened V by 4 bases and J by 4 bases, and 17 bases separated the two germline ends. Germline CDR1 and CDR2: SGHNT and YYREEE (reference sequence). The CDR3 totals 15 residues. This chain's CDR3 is CASSLPDGGVYGYTF. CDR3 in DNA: TGTGCCAGCAGCCTACCGGACGGGGGTGTCTATGGCTACACCTTC.

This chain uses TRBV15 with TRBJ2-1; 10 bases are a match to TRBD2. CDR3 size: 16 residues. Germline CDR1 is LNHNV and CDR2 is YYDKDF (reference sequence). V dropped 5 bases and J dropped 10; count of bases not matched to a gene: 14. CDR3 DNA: TGTGCCACCAGCTACCTCCAGCTAGCGGGGGTCGAAGAGCAGTTCTTC. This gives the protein CATSYLQLAGVEEQFF.

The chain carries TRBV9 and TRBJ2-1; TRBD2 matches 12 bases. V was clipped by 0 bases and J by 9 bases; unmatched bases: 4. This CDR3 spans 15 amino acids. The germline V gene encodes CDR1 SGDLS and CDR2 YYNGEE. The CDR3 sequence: CASSVGTTSGSEQFF. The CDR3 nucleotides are TGTGCCAGCAGCGTAGGAACGACTAGCGGGAGTGAGCAGTTCTTC.

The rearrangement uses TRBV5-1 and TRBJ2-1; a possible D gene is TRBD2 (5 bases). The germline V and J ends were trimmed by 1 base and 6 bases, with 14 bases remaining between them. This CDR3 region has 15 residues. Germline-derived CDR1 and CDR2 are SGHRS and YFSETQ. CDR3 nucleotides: TGCGCCAGCAGCTTGAGCGGCAGTCCCTCCAATGAGCAGTTCTTC. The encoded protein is CASSLSGSPSNEQFF.

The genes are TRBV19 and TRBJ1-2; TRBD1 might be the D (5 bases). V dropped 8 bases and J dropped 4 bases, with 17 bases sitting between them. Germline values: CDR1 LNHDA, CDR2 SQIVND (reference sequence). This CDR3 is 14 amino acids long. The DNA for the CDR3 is TGTGCCAGTCGCCGGCAGGGTAATATCTATGGCTACACCTTC. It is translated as CASRRQGNIYGYTF.